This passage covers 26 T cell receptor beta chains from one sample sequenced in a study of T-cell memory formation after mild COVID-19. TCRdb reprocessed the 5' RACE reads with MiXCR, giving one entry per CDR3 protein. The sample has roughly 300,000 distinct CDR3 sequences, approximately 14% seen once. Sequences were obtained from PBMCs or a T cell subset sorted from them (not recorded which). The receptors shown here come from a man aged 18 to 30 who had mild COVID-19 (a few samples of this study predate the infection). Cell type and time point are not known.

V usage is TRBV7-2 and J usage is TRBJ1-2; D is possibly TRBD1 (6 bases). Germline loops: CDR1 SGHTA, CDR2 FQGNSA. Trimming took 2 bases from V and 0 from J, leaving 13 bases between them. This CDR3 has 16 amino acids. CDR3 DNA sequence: TGTGCCAGCAGCTTAACGCGGGACATTTCTAACTATGGCTACACCTTC. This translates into CASSLTRDISNYGYTF.

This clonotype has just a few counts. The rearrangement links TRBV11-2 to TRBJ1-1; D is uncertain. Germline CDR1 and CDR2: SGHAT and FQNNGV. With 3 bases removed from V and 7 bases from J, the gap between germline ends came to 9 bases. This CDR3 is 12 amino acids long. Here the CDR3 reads CASSLQVGEAFF. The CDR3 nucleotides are TGTGCCAGCAGCTTGCAAGTTGGTGAAGCTTTCTTT.

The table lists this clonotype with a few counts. The CDR3 sequence is CASLFSGRVGTGELFF. The CDR3 DNA reads TGTGCCAGCCTCTTTAGTGGTAGGGTCGGCACCGGGGAGCTGTTTTTT. V gene TRBV28 combines with J gene TRBJ2-2; D remains unclear. CDR3 length: 16 amino acids. Looked up from germline, CDR1 is MDHEN and CDR2 is SYDVKM. V was shortened by 8 bases and J by 4 bases, with 20 bases between the two germline ends. Supplemented by reference TRBV28 and TRBJ2-2, the full variable domain reads DVKVTQSSRYLVKRTGEKVFLECVQDMDHENMFWYRQDPGLGLRLIYFSYDVKMKEKGDIPEGYSVSREKKERFSLILESASTNQTSMYLCASLFSGRVGTGELFFGEGSRLTVL.

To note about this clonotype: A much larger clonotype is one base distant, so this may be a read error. The CDR3 bases are TGTGCCATCAGTGAAGCGGGGTGCCAAGAGACCCAGTACTTC. This translates into CAISEAGCQETQYF. The chain has TRBV10-3 and TRBJ2-5, with TRBD2 identical over 7 bases. This CDR3 contains 14 residues. Germline CDR1 ENHRY, CDR2 SYGVKD. The V segment lost 3 bases and the J segment 1 base; nucleotides outside the gene matches: 2.

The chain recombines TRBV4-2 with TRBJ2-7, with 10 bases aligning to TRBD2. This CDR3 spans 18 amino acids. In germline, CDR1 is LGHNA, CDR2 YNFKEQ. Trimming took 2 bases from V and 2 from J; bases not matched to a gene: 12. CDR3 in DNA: TGTGCCAGCAGCCAACCCCCCTTCTCCAGCGGGGGGGCCTACGAGCAGTACTTC. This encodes CASSQPPFSSGGAYEQYF.

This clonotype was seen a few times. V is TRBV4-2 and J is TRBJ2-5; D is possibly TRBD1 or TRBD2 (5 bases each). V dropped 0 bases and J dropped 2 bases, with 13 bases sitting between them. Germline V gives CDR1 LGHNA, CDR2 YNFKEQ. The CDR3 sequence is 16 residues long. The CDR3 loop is CASSQEFSREQETQYF. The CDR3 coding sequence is TGTGCCAGCAGCCAAGAGTTTTCCAGGGAGCAAGAGACCCAGTACTTC.

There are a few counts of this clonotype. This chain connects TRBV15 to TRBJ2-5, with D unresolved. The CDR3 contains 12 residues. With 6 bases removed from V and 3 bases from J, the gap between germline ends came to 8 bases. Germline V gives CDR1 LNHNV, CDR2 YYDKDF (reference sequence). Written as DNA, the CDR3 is TGTGCCACCAGGGATCCGGAAGAGACCCAGTACTTC. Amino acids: CATRDPEETQYF. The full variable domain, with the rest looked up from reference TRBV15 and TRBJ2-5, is DAMVIQNPRYQVTQFGKPVTLSCSQTLNHNVMYWYQQKSSQAPKLLFHYYDKDFNNEADTPDNFQSRRPNTSFCFLDIRSPGLGDTAMYLCATRDPEETQYFGPGTRLLVL.

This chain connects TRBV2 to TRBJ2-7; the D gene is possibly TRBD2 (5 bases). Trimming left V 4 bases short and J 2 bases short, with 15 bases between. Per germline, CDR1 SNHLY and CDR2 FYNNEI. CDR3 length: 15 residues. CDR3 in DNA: TGTGCCAGCAGTGGTGACTACTTGGTTCCCTACGAGCAGTACTTC. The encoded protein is CASSGDYLVPYEQYF.

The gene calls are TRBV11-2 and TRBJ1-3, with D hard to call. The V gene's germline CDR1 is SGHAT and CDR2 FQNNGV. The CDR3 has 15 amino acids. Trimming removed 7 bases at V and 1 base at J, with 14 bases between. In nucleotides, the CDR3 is TGTGCCAGCACCCGACCGTCCTTATCTGGAAACACCATATATTTT. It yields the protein CASTRPSLSGNTIYF.

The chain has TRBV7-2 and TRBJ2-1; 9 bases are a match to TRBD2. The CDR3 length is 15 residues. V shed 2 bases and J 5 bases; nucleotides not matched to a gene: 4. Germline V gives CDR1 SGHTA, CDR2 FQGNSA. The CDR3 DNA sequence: TGTGCCAGCAGCTTATTTAGCGGGGGACACAATGAGCAGTTCTTC. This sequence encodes CASSLFSGGHNEQFF.

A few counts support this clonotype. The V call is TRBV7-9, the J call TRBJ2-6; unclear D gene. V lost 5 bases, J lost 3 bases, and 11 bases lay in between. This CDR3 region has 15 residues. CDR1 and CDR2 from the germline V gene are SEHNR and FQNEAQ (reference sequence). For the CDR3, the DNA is TGTGCCAGCAGCCCAGTAGTCATTGGGGCCAACGTCCTGACTTTC. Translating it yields CASSPVVIGANVLTF.

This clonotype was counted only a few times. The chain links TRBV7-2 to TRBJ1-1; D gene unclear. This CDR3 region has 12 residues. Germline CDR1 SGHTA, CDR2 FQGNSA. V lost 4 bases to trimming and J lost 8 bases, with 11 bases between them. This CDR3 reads CASSSPEPEAFF. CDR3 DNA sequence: TGTGCCAGCAGCTCGCCCGAGCCCGAAGCTTTCTTT.

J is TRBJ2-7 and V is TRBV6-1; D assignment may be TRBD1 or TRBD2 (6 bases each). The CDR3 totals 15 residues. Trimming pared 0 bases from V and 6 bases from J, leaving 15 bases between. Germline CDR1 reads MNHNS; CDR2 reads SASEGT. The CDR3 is CASSEAFRGLFEQYF. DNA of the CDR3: TGTGCCAGCAGTGAAGCCTTCAGGGGACTGTTCGAGCAGTACTTC.

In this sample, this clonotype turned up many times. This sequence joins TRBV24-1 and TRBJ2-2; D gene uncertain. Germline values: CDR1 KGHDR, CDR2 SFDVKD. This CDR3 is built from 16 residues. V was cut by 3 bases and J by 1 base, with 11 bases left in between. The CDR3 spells CATSDLGPGNTGELFF. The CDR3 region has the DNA TGTGCCACCAGTGATCTAGGCCCCGGGAACACCGGGGAGCTGTTTTTT.

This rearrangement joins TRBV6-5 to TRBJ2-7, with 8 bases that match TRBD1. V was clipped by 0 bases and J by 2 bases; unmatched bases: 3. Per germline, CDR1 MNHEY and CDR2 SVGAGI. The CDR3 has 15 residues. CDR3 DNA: TGTGCCAGCAGTTACTCTTACAGGGGGGCCTACGAGCAGTACTTC. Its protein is CASSYSYRGAYEQYF.

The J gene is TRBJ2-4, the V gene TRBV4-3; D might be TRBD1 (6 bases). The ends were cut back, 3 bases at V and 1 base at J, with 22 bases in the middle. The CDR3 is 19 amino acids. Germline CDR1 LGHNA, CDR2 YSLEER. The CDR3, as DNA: TGCGCCAGCAGCCACGAACGGACAGACTCCATGCTCGCCAAAAACATTCAGTACTTC. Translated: CASSHERTDSMLAKNIQYF.

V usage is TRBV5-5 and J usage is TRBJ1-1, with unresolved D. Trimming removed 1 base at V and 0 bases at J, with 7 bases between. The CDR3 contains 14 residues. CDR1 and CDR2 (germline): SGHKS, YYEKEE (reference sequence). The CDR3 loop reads CASSLNAVNTEAFF. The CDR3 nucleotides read TGTGCCAGCAGCTTGAACGCGGTGAACACTGAAGCTTTCTTT.

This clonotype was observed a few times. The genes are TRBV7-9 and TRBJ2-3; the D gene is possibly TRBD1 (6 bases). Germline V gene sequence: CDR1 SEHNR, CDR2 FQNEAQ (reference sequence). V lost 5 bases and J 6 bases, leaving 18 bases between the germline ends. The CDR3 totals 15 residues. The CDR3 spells CASSPRSWGRDTQYF. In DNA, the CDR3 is TGTGCCAGCAGCCCGCGTTCCTGGGGGCGGGATACGCAGTATTTT.

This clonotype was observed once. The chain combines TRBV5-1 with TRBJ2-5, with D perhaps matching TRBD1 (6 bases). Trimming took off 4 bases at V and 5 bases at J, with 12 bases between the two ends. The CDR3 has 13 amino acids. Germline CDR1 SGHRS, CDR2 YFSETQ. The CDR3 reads CASSTPTGETQYF. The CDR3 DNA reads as TGCGCCAGCAGCACACCAACAGGGGAGACCCAGTACTTC.

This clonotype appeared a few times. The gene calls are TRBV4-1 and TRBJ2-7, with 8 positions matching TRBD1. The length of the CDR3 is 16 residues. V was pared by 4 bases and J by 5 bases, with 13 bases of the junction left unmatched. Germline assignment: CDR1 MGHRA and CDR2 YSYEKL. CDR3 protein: CASSPGVLDRAHEQYF. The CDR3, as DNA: TGCGCCAGCAGCCCCGGGGTCCTGGACAGGGCCCACGAGCAGTACTTC.

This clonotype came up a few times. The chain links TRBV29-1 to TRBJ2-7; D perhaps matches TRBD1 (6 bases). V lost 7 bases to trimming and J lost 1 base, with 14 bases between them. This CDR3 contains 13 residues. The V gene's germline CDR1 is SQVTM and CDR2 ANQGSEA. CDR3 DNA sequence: TGCAGCGCCGGGGCAGGGGCTTCCTACGAGCAGTACTTC. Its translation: CSAGAGASYEQYF.

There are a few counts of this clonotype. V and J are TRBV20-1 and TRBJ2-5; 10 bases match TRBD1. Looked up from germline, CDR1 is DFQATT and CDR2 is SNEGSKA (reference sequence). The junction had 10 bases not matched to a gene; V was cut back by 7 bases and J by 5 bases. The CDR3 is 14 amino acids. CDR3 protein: CSVPGQGTMETQYF. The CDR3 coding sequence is TGCAGTGTTCCGGGACAGGGGACTATGGAGACCCAGTACTTC.

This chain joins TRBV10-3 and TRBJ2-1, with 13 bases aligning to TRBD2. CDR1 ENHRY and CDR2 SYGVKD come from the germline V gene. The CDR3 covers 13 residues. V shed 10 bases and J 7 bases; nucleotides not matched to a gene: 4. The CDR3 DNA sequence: TGTGCCACTCGGACTAGCGGGGGTAATGAGCAGTTCTTC. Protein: CATRTSGGNEQFF.

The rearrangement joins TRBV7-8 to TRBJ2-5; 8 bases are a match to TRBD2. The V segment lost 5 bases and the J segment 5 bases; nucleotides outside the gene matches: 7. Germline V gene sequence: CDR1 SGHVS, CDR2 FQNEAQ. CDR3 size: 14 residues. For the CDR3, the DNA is TGTGCCAGCAGCCTCCGGACTAGCTACGAGACCCAGTACTTC. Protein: CASSLRTSYETQYF.

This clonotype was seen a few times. CDR3 residues: CAWRSVGRSSYEQYF. CDR3 DNA: TGTGCCTGGAGAAGCGTAGGCAGGTCCTCCTACGAGCAGTACTTC. This chain uses TRBV30 with TRBJ2-7; D remains unclear. V was shortened by 3 bases and J by 0 bases, with 15 bases between the two germline ends. The CDR3 is 15 residues long. Looked up from germline, CDR1 is GTSNPN and CDR2 is SVGIG (reference sequence).

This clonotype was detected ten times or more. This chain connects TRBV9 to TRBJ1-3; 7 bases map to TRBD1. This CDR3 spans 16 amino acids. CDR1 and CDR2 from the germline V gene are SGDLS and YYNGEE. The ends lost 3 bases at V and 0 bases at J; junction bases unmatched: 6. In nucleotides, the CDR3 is TGTGCCAGCAGCGCATTAGGGGGCTTCTCTGGAAACACCATATATTTT. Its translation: CASSALGGFSGNTIYF.